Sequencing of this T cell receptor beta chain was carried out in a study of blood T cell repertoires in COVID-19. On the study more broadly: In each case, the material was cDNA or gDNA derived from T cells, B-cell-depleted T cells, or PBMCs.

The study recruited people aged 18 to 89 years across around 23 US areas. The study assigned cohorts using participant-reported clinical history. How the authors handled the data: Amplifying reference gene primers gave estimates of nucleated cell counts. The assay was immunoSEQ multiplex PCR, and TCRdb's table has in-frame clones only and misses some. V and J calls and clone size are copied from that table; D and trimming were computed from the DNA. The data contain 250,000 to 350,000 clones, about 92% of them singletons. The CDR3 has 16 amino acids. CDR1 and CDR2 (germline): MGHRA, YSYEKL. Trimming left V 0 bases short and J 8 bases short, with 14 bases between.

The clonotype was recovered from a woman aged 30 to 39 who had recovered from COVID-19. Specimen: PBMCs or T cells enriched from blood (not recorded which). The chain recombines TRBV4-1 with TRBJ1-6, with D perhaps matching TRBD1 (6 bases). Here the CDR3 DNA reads TGCGCCAGCAGCCAAGATGGGAGAGGGGGTGATTCACCCCTCCACTTT. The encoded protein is CASSQDGRGGDSPLHF.